This entry describes one T cell receptor beta chain. Its antigen remains unidentified. These data are taken from a study of cytomegalovirus exposure and HLA in healthy donors. Vbeta (60) and Jbeta (13) primers were used in the PCR. Some clones are missing from TCRdb's copy, which holds only in-frame ones; the method was immunoSEQ multiplex PCR. The sample lists about 160,000 clones, 80% seen once, with 6.3% in the top ten. Findings and limits, study-wide: The study listed approximately 160 cytomegalovirus-associated TCR beta chains. Analysis was carried out at a later point, and it linked a missense DCLRE1C variant to TCR beta V- and J-gene trimming. Most TCR sequences were rare, but some public TCRs occurred in many donors.

The CDR3 totals 13 residues. Germline V gives CDR1 SEHNR, CDR2 FQNEAQ (reference sequence). The receptor was isolated from a male donor in good health and CMV-seropositive. The chain joins TRBV7-9 to TRBJ2-5; 10 nucleotides match TRBD2. The J call may be in error: the DNA end matches TRBJ2-7 better. Sequencing was performed on PBMCs. This CDR3 is CASSISGRYEQYF. The CDR3 nucleotides read TGTGCCAGCAGCATTAGCGGGAGGTACGAGCAGTACTTC.